This T cell receptor (beta chain) was obtained from a study of radiotherapy plus CTLA-4 blockade in lung cancer. Study-wide context: Objective responses were recorded in more than 15% of patients, with disease control recorded in 25% to 40%. The study's findings and limits: Interferon-beta, together with early blood T cell clone dynamics, reportedly best predicted response.

Germline CDR1 reads SGHRS; CDR2 reads YFSETQ. This CDR3 region has 16 residues. V lost 3 bases, J lost 6 bases, and 22 bases lay in between. The assay was immunoSEQ multiplex PCR, and TCRdb's table has in-frame clones only and misses some. The sample lists 55,000 to 85,000 clones, roughly 76% seen once, with more than 15% in the top ten. Remarks on this clone: Its antigen is unidentified.

Focal radiation plus CTLA-4 blockade with ipilimumab was given to patients with chemo-refractory metastatic non-small-cell lung cancer. The sequencing here drew on peripheral blood, taken from a patient treated with radiotherapy plus ipilimumab. V is TRBV5-1 and J is TRBJ2-7, with D tentatively TRBD1 (7 bases). The sequence derives from a human donor with non-small cell lung cancer whose response to radiotherapy plus ipilimumab could not be evaluated. Some clones in this sample may be carry-over from other donors' samples. In nucleotides, the CDR3 is TGCGCCAGCAGCTCGAACCGACAGGGACTTTTACGCGAGCAGTACTTC. Its protein product is CASSSNRQGLLREQYF.